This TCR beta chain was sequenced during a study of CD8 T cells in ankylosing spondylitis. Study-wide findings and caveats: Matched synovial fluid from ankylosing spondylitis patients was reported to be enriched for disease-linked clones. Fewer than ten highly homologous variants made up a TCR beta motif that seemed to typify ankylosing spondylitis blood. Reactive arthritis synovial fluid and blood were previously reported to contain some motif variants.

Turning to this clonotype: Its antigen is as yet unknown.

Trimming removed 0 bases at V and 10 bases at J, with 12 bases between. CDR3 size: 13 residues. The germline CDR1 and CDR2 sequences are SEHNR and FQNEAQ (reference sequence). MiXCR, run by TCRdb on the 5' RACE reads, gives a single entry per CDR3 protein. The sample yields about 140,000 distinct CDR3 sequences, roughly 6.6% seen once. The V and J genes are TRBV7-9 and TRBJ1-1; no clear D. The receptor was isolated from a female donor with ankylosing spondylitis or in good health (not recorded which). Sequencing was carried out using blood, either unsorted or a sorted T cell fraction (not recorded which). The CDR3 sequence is CASSLADGASAFF. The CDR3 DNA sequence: TGTGCCAGCAGCTTAGCGGACGGTGCTTCAGCTTTCTTT. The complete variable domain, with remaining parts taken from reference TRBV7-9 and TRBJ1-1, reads DTGVSQNPRHKITKRGQNVTFRCDPISEHNRLYWYRQTLGQGPEFLTYFQNEAQLEKSRLLSDRFSAERPKGSFSTLEIQRTEQGDSAMYLCASSLADGASAFFGQGTRLTVV.